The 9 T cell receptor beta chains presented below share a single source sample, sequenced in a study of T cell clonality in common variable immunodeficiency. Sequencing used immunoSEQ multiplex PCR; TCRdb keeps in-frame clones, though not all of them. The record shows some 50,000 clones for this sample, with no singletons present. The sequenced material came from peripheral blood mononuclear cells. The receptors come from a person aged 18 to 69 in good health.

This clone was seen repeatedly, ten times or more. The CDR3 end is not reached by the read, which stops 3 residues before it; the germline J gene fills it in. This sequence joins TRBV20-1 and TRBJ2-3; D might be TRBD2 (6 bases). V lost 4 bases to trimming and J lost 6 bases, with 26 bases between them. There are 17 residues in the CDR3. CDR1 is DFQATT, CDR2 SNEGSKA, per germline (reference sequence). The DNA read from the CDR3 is TGCAGTGCTACCCCTCGTCGGGGGAGAAGGTCTCTGGATACG. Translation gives CSATPRRGRRSLDT. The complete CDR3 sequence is CSATPRRGRRSLDTQYF.

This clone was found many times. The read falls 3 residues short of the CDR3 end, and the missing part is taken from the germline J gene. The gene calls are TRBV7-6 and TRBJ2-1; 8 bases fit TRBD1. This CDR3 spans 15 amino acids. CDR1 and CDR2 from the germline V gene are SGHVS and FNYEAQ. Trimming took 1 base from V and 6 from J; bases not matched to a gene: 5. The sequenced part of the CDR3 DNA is TGTGCCAGCAGCTTAGACACAGGGGGGCGCAATGAG. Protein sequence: CASSLDTGGRNE. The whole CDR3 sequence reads CASSLDTGGRNEQFF.

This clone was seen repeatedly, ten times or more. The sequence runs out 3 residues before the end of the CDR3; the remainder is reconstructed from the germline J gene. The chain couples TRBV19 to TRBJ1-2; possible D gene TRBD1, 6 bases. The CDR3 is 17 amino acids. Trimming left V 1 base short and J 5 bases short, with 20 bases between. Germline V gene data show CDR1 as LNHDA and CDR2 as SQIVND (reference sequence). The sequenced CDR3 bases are TGTGCCAGTAGTATAGGGGAGGACAGCACGATTAGTTATGGC. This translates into CASSIGEDSTISYG. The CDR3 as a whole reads CASSIGEDSTISYGYTF.

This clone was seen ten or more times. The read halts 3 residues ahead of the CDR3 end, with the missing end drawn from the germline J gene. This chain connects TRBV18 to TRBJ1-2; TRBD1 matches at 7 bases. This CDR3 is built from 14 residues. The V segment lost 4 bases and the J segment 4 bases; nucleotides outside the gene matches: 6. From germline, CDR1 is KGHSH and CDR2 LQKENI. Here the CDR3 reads CASSLQGSGYGYTF. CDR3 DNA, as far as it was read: TGTGCCAGCTCACTACAGGGGAGCGGCTATGGC.

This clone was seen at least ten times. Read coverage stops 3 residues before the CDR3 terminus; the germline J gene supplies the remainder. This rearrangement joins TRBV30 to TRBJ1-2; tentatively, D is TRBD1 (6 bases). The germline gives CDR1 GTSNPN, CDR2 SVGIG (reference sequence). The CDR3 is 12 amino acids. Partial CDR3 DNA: TGTGCCTGGAGACAGGGTAGACAAGGC. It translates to CAWRQGRQG. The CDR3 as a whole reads CAWRQGRQGYTF.

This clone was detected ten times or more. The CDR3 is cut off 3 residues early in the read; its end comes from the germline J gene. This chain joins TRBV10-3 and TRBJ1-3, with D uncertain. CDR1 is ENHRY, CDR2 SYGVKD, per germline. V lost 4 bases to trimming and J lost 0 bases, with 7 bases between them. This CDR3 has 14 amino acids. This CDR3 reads CAISGGDSGNTIYF. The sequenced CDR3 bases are TGTGCCATCAGTGGCGGAGACTCTGGAAACACC.

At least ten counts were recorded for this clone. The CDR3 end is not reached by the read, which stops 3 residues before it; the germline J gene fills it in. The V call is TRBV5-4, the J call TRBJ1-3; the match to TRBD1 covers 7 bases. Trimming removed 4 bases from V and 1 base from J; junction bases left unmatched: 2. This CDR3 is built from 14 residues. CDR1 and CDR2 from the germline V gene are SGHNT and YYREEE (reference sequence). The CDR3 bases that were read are TGTGCCAGCAGCCCGGACAGGTCTGGAAACACC. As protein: CASSPDRSGNT. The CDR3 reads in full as CASSPDRSGNTIYF. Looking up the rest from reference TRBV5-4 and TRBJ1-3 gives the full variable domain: ETGVTQSPTHLIKTRGQQVTLRCSSQSGHNTVSWYQQALGQGPQFIFQYYREEENGRGNFPPRFSGLQFPNYSSELNVNALELDDSALYLCASSPDRSGNTIYFGEGSWLTVV.

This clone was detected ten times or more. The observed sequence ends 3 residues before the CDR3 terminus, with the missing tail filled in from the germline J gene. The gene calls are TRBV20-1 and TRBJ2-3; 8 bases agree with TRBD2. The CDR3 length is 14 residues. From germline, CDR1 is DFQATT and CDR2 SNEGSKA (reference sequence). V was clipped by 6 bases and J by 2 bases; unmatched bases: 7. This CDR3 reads CSAKRGSFTDTQYF. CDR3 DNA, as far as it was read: TGCAGTGCCAAGCGGGGGTCCTTCACAGATACG.

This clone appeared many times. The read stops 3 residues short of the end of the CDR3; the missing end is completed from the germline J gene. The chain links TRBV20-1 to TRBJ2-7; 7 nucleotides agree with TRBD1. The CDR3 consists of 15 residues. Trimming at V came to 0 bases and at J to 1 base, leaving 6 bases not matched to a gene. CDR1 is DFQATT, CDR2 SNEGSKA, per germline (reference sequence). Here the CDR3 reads CSARDVGTESYEQYF. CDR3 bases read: TGCAGTGCTAGAGACGTCGGGACAGAATCCTACGAG.